This TCR beta chain was captured in a study of blood T cell repertoires in COVID-19. V dropped 6 bases and J dropped 2 bases, with 10 bases sitting between them. Per germline, CDR1 KGHSH and CDR2 LQKENI. This CDR3 is built from 13 residues. The sample holds a few counts of this clone. Other DNA variants within this sample encode the same CDR3. In the original analysis: Amplification from reference gene primers served as the basis for estimated nucleated cell counts. The repertoire was sequenced with immunoSEQ multiplex PCR; TCRdb's copy has only in-frame clones and lacks some. From that table come the V and J calls and clone size; the DNA was used to work out D and trimming. The sample records under 300,000 clones, 70% to 90% being singletons.

The V gene is TRBV18, the J gene TRBJ1-1, with D tentatively TRBD1 (5 bases). The clonotype was recovered from a woman aged 70-85 years with acute or convalescent COVID-19. The specimen sequenced was peripheral blood. This chain's CDR3 is CASSSQGNTEAFF. DNA of the CDR3: TGTGCCAGCTCGTCTCAGGGAAACACTGAAGCTTTCTTT.